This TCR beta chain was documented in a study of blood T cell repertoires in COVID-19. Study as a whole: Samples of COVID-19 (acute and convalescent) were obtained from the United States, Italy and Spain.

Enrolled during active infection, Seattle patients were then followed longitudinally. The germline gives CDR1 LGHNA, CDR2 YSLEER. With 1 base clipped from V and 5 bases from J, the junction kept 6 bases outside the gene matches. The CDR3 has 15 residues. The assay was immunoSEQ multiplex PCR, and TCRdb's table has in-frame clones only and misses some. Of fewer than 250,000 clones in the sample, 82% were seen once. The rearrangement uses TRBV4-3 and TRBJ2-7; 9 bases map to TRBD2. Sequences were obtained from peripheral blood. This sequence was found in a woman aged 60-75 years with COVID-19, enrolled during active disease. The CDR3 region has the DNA TGCGCCAGCAGCCAAGGGGCTAGCGGGACCCACGAGCAGTACTTC. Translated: CASSQGASGTHEQYF.